The clone carrying this TCR beta chain has at least ten counts. In germline, CDR1 is DFQATT, CDR2 SNEGSKA (reference sequence). The CDR3 consists of 15 residues. The V and J ends lost 2 bases and 7 bases respectively, with 20 bases between them. With a J-beta primer mix and a sample-barcoded 5' primer, a second PCR ran 7 to 11 cycles. TCRdb used MiXCR to reprocess the 5' RACE reads, holding one entry per CDR3 protein. The profile shows fewer than 900,000 distinct CDR3 sequences, around 34% of them singletons. The entry originates in a study of blood T cells in healthy people across ages. Ten milliliters of peripheral blood were drawn from each donor.

The gene calls are TRBV20-1 and TRBJ1-2; a possible D gene is TRBD1 (5 bases). The clonotype was recovered from a man younger than 35 in good health. The sample comprised blood. As DNA, the CDR3 is TGCAGTGCTAGAATCCCGGGACGGAGAACTGGTGGCTACACCTTC. This encodes CSARIPGRRTGGYTF.